This entry concerns a single T cell receptor (beta chain). Its antigen remains unidentified. V trimming: 5 bases; J trimming: 0 bases; junction bases outside the gene matches: 2. From germline, CDR1 is MNHNS and CDR2 SASEGT. CDR3 length equals 15 residues. It was with 60 Vbeta and 13 Jbeta primers that the PCR ran. Profiling relied on immunoSEQ multiplex PCR, and the TCRdb table lists in-frame clones only, not all of them. The data contain over 150,000 clones, roughly 80% of them seen just once; the ten biggest clones take up about 2.5%. The sample comes from a study of cytomegalovirus exposure and HLA in healthy donors. Points from the study as a whole: Cytomegalovirus association was listed for approximately 160 TCR beta chains.

The sequence was obtained from a male donor in good health and CMV-seronegative. The rearrangement joins TRBV6-1 to TRBJ2-2, with 8 positions matching TRBD2. Source material: PBMCs. The DNA for the CDR3 is TGTGCCAGCAGTTGGGGACTAGCGAACACCGGGGAGCTGTTTTTT. Translation gives CASSWGLANTGELFF.